This T cell receptor beta chain originates from a study of vaccination effects on CD4 cells after COVID-19. Whole-study results and caveats: At late timepoints after vaccination, vaccine- and infection-induced clones shrank markedly.

In its sample, this clone was seen a few times. The antigen is unknown. Clones were sequenced by immunoSEQ multiplex PCR, and TCRdb holds only the in-frame ones, with some missing. The table shows tens of thousands of clones, with roughly 70% occurring only once. Looked up from germline, CDR1 is LGHNA and CDR2 is YNFKEQ. There are 15 residues in the CDR3. After removal of 1 base from V and 9 bases from J, the junction contained 9 bases not matched to a gene. Antigen-specific CD4+ T cells were expanded with viral peptide pools in the ViraFEST assay before sequencing. Isolation of CD4+ T cells took place after less than twelve days of culture. No vaccinee had earlier SARS-CoV-2 infection, and nucleocapsid antibodies were negative. After under 2.5 million PBMC were placed in each well, they were cultured with around 10 IU/ml IL-2 and about 10 ug/ml peptides. IL-2 medium was substituted for half the medium on days 3 and 7.

The sequence derives from a human donor who received a COVID-19 vaccine. The chain has TRBV4-2 and TRBJ2-1; 7 nucleotides agree with TRBD2. Sequences were derived from CD4+ T cells from PBMCs cultured with SARS-CoV-2 spike peptides, sampled before COVID-19 vaccination. This chain's CDR3 is CASSQVNGLVAEQFF. The CDR3 DNA reads as TGTGCCAGCAGCCAAGTTAACGGACTAGTAGCTGAGCAGTTCTTC.